The clone carrying this T cell receptor beta chain was recorded many times. Its target is unknown. The sample belongs to a study of regulatory T cells in long-lasting Graves disease. As for time point: newly diagnosed GD, antithyroid drugs for less than 3 months. The authors made the TCR library using RNA they extracted from PBMCs. Graves' disease diagnosis followed American Thyroid Association guidelines. Library construction for TCR beta used iRepertoire HTBI primers and Arm-PCR of CDR3 regions. TCRdb analysed the multiplex PCR reads with MiXCR anew, one entry per CDR3 protein. The table has about 540,000 distinct CDR3 sequences, roughly 14% seen once. This CDR3 is 12 amino acids long. Per the germline V gene, CDR1 is SQVTM and CDR2 is ANQGSEA. V was shortened by 3 bases and J by 3 bases, with 8 bases between the two germline ends. The study's findings and limits: Favored usage of TRBV28, TRBJ1-2 and TRBJ2-5 was recorded in persistent disease. Newly diagnosed Graves' patients had higher TCR diversity than persistent ones.

This sample also belongs to another study, concerning T cells in Graves' hyperthyroidism and ophthalmopathy.

The sample was peripheral blood mononuclear cells (PBMCs), taken at new diagnosis, from a patient treated with antithyroid drugs. This receptor was taken from a man aged 25-45 years with Graves disease. The chain employs TRBV29-1 and TRBJ1-2; maybe TRBD1 (6 bases). CDR3 in amino acids: CSVDEGDYGYTF. The DNA of the CDR3 is TGCAGCGTTGACGAGGGGGACTATGGCTACACCTTC.